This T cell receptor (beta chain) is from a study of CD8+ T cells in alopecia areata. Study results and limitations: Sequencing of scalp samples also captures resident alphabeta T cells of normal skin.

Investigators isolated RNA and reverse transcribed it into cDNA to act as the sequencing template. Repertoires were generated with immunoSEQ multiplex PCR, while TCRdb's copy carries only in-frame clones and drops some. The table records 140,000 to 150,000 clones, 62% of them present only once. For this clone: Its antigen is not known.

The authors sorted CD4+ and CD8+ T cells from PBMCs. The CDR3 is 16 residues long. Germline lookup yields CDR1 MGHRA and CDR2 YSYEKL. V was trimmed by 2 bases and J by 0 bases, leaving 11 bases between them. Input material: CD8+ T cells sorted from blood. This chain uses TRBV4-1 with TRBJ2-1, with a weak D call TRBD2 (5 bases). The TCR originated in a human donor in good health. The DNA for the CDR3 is TGCGCCAGCAGCCAATTCCCTAGCCGCTCCTACAATGAGCAGTTCTTC. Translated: CASSQFPSRSYNEQFF.